This T cell receptor (beta chain) stems from a study of untreated major depressive disorder. The data were produced by immunoSEQ multiplex PCR, yet TCRdb's version contains in-frame clones alone and is incomplete. The table lists around 20,000 clones, approximately 95% of them singletons. Germline assignment: CDR1 MGHRA and CDR2 YSYEKL. The CDR3 spans 20 residues. The V gene lost 5 bases and the J gene lost 13 bases, with 41 bases spanning the gap. As for this clone: The antigen is undetermined.

Whole-study findings and limits: TRBV25-01 and TRBV02-01 followed the flow pattern without significance.

The sequenced sample consisted of CD4+ T cells from PBMCs. J is TRBJ1-2 and V is TRBV4-1; no definite D call. The origin of this receptor is a man aged 30 to 39 in good health. The CDR3 region is CASSTDASHRGSTLIMAGTF. The CDR3 DNA reads TGCGCCAGCAGCACGGACGCATCGCACCGAGGTAGCACTCTAATTATGGCGGGCACCTTC.